This TCR beta chain was documented in a study of T cells after yellow fever vaccination. The germline V gene has CDR1 MGHRA and CDR2 YSYEKL. The junction had 5 bases not matched to a gene; V was cut back by 4 bases and J by 3 bases. The length of the CDR3 is 14 residues. MiXCR was run by TCRdb on the 5' RACE reads, yielding one entry per CDR3 protein. The data show a few hundred thousand distinct CDR3 sequences, 15% to 20% seen once. The specimen comprised PBMCs, sampled 15 days after the yellow fever booster vaccination. The chain uses TRBV4-1 and TRBJ1-1; TRBD1 matches 7 bases. The clonotype was recovered from a man aged 30-40 years who received the YFV17D yellow fever vaccine. This CDR3 is CASSPVRGDTEAFF. CDR3 sequence (DNA): TGCGCCAGCAGCCCCGTCAGGGGGGACACTGAAGCTTTCTTT.